The 25 T cell receptor beta chains given below trace back to one sample, sequenced in a study of T cells expressing NK-cell markers. Reanalyzing the 5' RACE reads, TCRdb keeps one entry per CDR3 protein, without DNA. Its listing shows roughly 390,000 distinct CDR3 sequences. The sequenced sample consisted of blood T cells: a sorted CD56 or NKG2C T cell subset, CD4+ or CD8+ T cells, or bulk PBMC T cells (not recorded which). The receptors here all came from a woman between 50 and 59 years old in good health.

The genes are TRBV12-3 or TRBV12-4 and TRBJ2-5; TCRdb gives TRBD2 as the D gene, but with no DNA this cannot be confirmed. This CDR3 spans 16 amino acids. CDR3: CASSTGTSGRSETQYF.

The chain is built from TRBV5-6 and TRBJ1-1. There are 15 residues in the CDR3. The germline CDR1 and CDR2 sequences are SGHDT and YYEEEE. CDR3: CASSLGGTDNTEAFF.

This rearrangement joins TRBV12-3 or TRBV12-4 to TRBJ1-2. CDR3 size: 15 residues. This CDR3 reads CASSPQFSLNYGYTF.

This chain uses TRBV15 with TRBJ2-1; TCRdb picks TRBD2, but there is no DNA to check that call. Germline CDR1 and CDR2: LNHNV and YYDKDF (reference sequence). The CDR3 has 14 amino acids. CDR3: CATSRRTSEDEQFF.

The genes are TRBV5-1 and TRBJ1-2. Germline-derived CDR1 and CDR2 are SGHRS and YFSETQ. The CDR3 extends over 14 amino acids. This CDR3 reads CASSLAQGPTGYTF.

The genes are TRBV28 and TRBJ2-1; TCRdb indicates TRBD1, and absent DNA this call remains unverified. The CDR3 is 18 amino acids. CDR1 and CDR2 (germline): MDHEN, SYDVKM. The CDR3 spells CASSLLSTGTGGHNEQFF.

The chain links TRBV20-1 to TRBJ2-1; without DNA, the TCRdb call of TRBD2 cannot be checked. This CDR3 is built from 14 residues. CDR1 is DFQATT, CDR2 SNEGSKA, per germline (reference sequence). CDR3: CSASRTSGNNEQFF.

The V call is TRBV5-6, the J call TRBJ2-3. Per germline, CDR1 SGHDT and CDR2 YYEEEE. The CDR3 contains 12 residues. CDR3 sequence: CASSFIVDTQYF.

This chain connects TRBV12-3 or TRBV12-4 to TRBJ1-1. The CDR3 contains 16 residues. Here the CDR3 reads CASSFLAGGENTEAFF.

This chain uses TRBV7-9 with TRBJ2-5. Germline loops: CDR1 SEHNR, CDR2 FQNEAQ (reference sequence). The CDR3 spans 16 residues. CDR3 sequence: CASSLTLTKAGETQYF.

The rearrangement links TRBV5-5 to TRBJ2-1; with no DNA, the TCRdb D assignment of TRBD1 cannot be verified. Germline CDR1 is SGHKS and CDR2 is YYEKEE (reference sequence). This CDR3 is built from 16 residues. CDR3 amino acids: CASSLGLAGPNNEQFF.

The V and J genes are TRBV5-1 and TRBJ2-2. Germline assignment: CDR1 SGHRS and CDR2 YFSETQ. The CDR3 has 14 residues. The CDR3 sequence: CASSGGAITGELFF.

The V call is TRBV12-3 or TRBV12-4, the J call TRBJ2-5; without DNA, the TCRdb call of TRBD2 cannot be checked. This CDR3 has 16 amino acids. CDR3 in amino acids: CASSFQTSGTQETQYF.

J is TRBJ2-7 and V is TRBV16; there is no DNA to check the TCRdb D call of TRBD2. This CDR3 contains 15 residues. Looked up from germline, CDR1 is KGHSY and CDR2 is FQNENV. This CDR3 reads CASSQATGEGYEQYF.

V is TRBV25-1 and J is TRBJ2-1. There are 12 residues in the CDR3. The V gene's germline CDR1 is MGHDK and CDR2 SYGVNS. The CDR3 reads CASSELPYLQFF.

V and J are TRBV4-1 and TRBJ2-5; TCRdb's D call of TRBD1 is untestable without DNA. Germline CDR1 and CDR2: MGHRA and YSYEKL. CDR3 length: 14 residues. CDR3 sequence reads: CASSQPTAPRTQYF.

The gene calls are TRBV4-1 and TRBJ2-4; TCRdb returns TRBD2, unconfirmable since there is no DNA. The CDR3 totals 16 residues. Germline assignment: CDR1 MGHRA and CDR2 YSYEKL. CDR3 in amino acids: CASSQESGRGLNIQYF.

The chain is built from TRBV10-2 and TRBJ2-5; with no DNA, the TCRdb D assignment of TRBD1 cannot be verified. Germline values: CDR1 WSHSY, CDR2 SAAADI. The CDR3 is 12 residues long. The CDR3 here is CASSGFPGTQYF.

The chain carries TRBV12-3 or TRBV12-4 and TRBJ2-5; TCRdb's D gene call, TRBD1, goes unchecked for lack of DNA. The CDR3 contains 13 residues. The CDR3 protein is CASSSDTYGTQYF.

CDR3 protein: CASSQVGWAERVDEQFF. The chain has TRBV4-1 and TRBJ2-1; TCRdb calls TRBD2, which cannot be checked without DNA. Germline V lookup: CDR1 MGHRA, CDR2 YSYEKL. The CDR3 runs 17 residues.

The J gene is TRBJ1-4, the V gene TRBV29-1; checking the TCRdb D call of TRBD1 is not possible without DNA. Germline V gives CDR1 SQVTM, CDR2 ANQGSEA. The CDR3 has 13 amino acids. The CDR3 loop reads CSVIGTGSLKLFF.

The rearrangement uses TRBV20-1 and TRBJ2-3; TCRdb indicates TRBD2, and absent DNA this call remains unverified. The CDR3 runs to 13 residues. Germline V gene lookup returns CDR1 DFQATT and CDR2 SNEGSKA (reference sequence). The CDR3 sequence: CSATSGTQDTQYF.

Here the CDR3 reads CSASRGSGETQYF. The chain carries TRBV20-1 and TRBJ2-5. The length of the CDR3 is 13 residues. Germline values: CDR1 DFQATT, CDR2 SNEGSKA (reference sequence).

The chain employs TRBV7-9 and TRBJ2-1; there is no DNA to check the TCRdb D call of TRBD2. Germline loops: CDR1 SEHNR, CDR2 FQNEAQ (reference sequence). The CDR3 is 14 residues long. The CDR3 sequence is CASSLVPRELEQFF.

The chain links TRBV24-1 to TRBJ2-2. The CDR3 is made up of 12 amino acids. Germline lookup yields CDR1 KGHDR and CDR2 SFDVKD. Here the CDR3 reads CATSAGPGELFF.